This T cell receptor beta chain was recovered during a study of blood T cells in healthy people across ages. Study-level background: Per two T cells, template switching captured roughly one barcoded beta molecule. General study results and limits: Versus aged donors, long-lived donors had higher diversity and more naive CD4+ cells.

Researchers isolated at least 7 million PBMCs per sample. This clonotype came up a few times. Its antigen is unknown. Using a J-beta primer mix together with a sample-barcoded 5' primer, a second PCR was run for about 7 to 12 cycles. Each cDNA molecule carried a tag from a template-switch adaptor that contained 12 random nucleotides. TCRdb independently ran MiXCR on the 5' RACE reads; one entry per CDR3 protein. The sample carries 1 million to 1.2 million distinct CDR3 sequences, roughly two fifths recorded once. Material: blood. The receptor was isolated from a man younger than 35 in good health.

In nucleotides, the CDR3 is TGCAGTATATCCCCGGACAGATACCAAGAGACCCAGTACTTC. This sequence encodes CSISPDRYQETQYF. The chain links TRBV20-1 to TRBJ2-5; a weak D match, TRBD1 (6 bases). Germline loops: CDR1 DFQATT, CDR2 SNEGSKA (reference sequence). The CDR3 loop spans 14 amino acids. V was trimmed by 8 bases and J by 0 bases, leaving 16 bases between them.